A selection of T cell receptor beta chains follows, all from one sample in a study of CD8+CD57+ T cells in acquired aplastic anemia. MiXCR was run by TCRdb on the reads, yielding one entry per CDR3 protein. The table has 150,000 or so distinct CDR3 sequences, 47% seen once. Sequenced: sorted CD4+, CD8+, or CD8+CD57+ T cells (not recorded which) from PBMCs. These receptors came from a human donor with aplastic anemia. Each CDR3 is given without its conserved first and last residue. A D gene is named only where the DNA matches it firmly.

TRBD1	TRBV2	ASSEGDRNYEQY
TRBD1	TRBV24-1	ATSERQGVNQPQH
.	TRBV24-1	ATSDYPGTSPREQY
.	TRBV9	ASSVGSSGSGNTIY
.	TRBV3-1	ASSPQGPNQPQH
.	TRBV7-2	AGGPTDTQY
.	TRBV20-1	SARPGVGNTIY
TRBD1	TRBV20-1	SAETGTDTQY
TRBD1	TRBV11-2	ASSPGPQGPSSGANVLT
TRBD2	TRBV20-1	SARRASGTSYEQY
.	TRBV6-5	ASSYARDGYT
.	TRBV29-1	SVVGANEKLF
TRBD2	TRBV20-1	SAGGIAGETYNEQF
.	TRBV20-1	SARFSRGAGTERDTDTQY
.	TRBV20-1	SASLQPEETQY
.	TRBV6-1	ASSGTNMNTEAF
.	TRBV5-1	ASSPGPENYNEQF